The clone carrying this TCR beta chain was observed once. The sample is drawn from a study of blood T cell repertoires in COVID-19. Study context: Some COVID-19 samples were acute and others convalescent; all came from the United States, Italy and Spain. T cells, B-cell-depleted T cells, or PBMCs supplied cDNA or gDNA.

Per the authors' pipeline: Nucleated cell number was recorded as an estimate derived from reference gene primer amplification. The data were produced by immunoSEQ multiplex PCR, yet TCRdb's version contains in-frame clones alone and is incomplete. V and J calls and clone size are those listed in that table; D and trimming were worked out from the DNA. Of 110,000 to 150,000 clones listed, around 86% are singletons. This TCR was recovered from a woman older than 75 with acute or convalescent COVID-19. The sample comprised peripheral blood.

The CDR3 bases are TGTGCCAGCAGTTACTCGGTATCAGGAGGGGCCCAGCATTTT. Translation: CASSYSVSGGAQHF. This rearrangement joins TRBV6-5 to TRBJ1-5; perhaps TRBD1 as D (5 bases). Germline CDR1 and CDR2: MNHEY and SVGAGI. The CDR3 runs to 14 residues. The ends were cut back, 0 bases at V and 11 bases at J, with 14 bases in the middle.